This TCR beta chain was identified in a study of blood T cell repertoires in COVID-19. The sample holds a few counts of this clone. The protocol was immunoSEQ multiplex PCR, while the TCRdb copy is restricted to in-frame clones and leaves out a portion. The sample has a few hundred thousand clones; over 80% are singletons. Sequenced input: PBMCs or T cells enriched from blood (not recorded which). The origin of this receptor is a woman aged 40 to 50 who had been exposed to COVID-19.

CDR3 region: CASSLVGGTGELFF. The DNA of the CDR3 is TGTGCCAGCAGCTTAGTAGGGGGCACCGGGGAGCTGTTTTTT. J is TRBJ2-2 and V is TRBV7-2; a weak D match, TRBD1 (6 bases). The CDR3 has 14 residues. The V and J ends lost 1 base and 4 bases respectively, with 7 bases between them. CDR1 and CDR2 from the germline V gene are SGHTA and FQGNSA.